One sample yielded the 15 T cell receptor beta chains listed below, sequenced in a study of blood T cell repertoires in COVID-19. TCRdb's copy holds only in-frame clones and misses some; the assay was immunoSEQ multiplex PCR. Altogether 45,000 to 55,000 clones are present, about four fifths being singletons, with the ten largest covering 11%. The sequencing input was peripheral blood. The receptors derive from an older man with COVID-19, enrolled during active disease.

The chain recombines TRBV28 with TRBJ2-5; D unresolved. The CDR3 sequence is 15 residues long. V was shortened by 5 bases and J by 2 bases, with 15 bases between the two germline ends. CDR1 and CDR2 from the germline V gene are MDHEN and SYDVKM. Written as DNA, the CDR3 is TGTGCCAGCAGTGCAGACACGTCATATCAAGAGACCCAGTACTTC. Encoded protein: CASSADTSYQETQYF.

The gene calls are TRBV19 and TRBJ1-5; weak D call: TRBD1 (6 bases). Per the germline V gene, CDR1 is LNHDA and CDR2 is SQIVND (reference sequence). This CDR3 is built from 16 residues. The V end was cut by 0 bases, the J end by 4 bases, with 13 bases between. The CDR3 coding sequence is TGTGCCAGTAGTATAGAGAACAGGGACGGGAATCAGCCCCAGCATTTT. Protein: CASSIENRDGNQPQHF.

The rearrangement uses TRBV12-5 and TRBJ1-3; the D gene is possibly TRBD1 (6 bases). From germline, CDR1 is LGHNT and CDR2 FRNRAP. The CDR3 length is 13 residues. V lost 5 bases to trimming and J lost 7 bases, with 12 bases between them. The CDR3 nucleotides read TGTGCTAGTGGTCTGGGGGGGCCCAACACCATATATTTT. It yields the protein CASGLGGPNTIYF.

The chain is built from TRBV10-3 and TRBJ2-1, with TRBD1 identical over 10 bases. Germline-derived CDR1 and CDR2 are ENHRY and SYGVKD. This CDR3 has 15 amino acids. J gave up 5 bases and V 6 bases, and 7 bases lay outside the gene matches. Here the CDR3 reads CAISPGQGNHNEQFF. The CDR3 DNA is TGTGCCATCAGCCCGGGACAGGGGAACCACAATGAGCAGTTCTTC.

The chain has TRBV19 and TRBJ2-7, with 8 bases that match TRBD1. CDR1 LNHDA and CDR2 SQIVND come from the germline V gene (reference sequence). CDR3 size: 14 residues. Trimming at V came to 9 bases and at J to 1 base, leaving 8 bases not matched to a gene. For the CDR3, the DNA is TGTGCCAGCGGTAGGACAGGGAGTTCCTACGAGCAGTACTTC. It yields the protein CASGRTGSSYEQYF.

This clone is labeled medium-sized. This chain uses TRBV19 with TRBJ1-1; a weak D match, TRBD1 (5 bases). The V and J ends lost 7 bases and 3 bases respectively, with 15 bases between them. Germline CDR1 and CDR2: LNHDA and SQIVND (reference sequence). This CDR3 is 14 amino acids long. CDR3 amino acids: CASIAGNWDTEAFF. The CDR3 coding sequence is TGTGCCAGTATTGCAGGGAATTGGGACACTGAAGCTTTCTTT.

The chain carries TRBV5-1 and TRBJ1-2; D is unclear. V was pared by 4 bases and J by 0 bases, with 10 bases between. CDR1 and CDR2 from the germline V gene are SGHRS and YFSETQ. The CDR3 totals 14 residues. CDR3 sequence reads: CASSLLEANYGYTF. Written as DNA, the CDR3 is TGCGCCAGCAGCCTTCTCGAGGCTAACTATGGCTACACCTTC.

The chain employs TRBV6-5 and TRBJ2-5; 10 nucleotides match TRBD2. V lost 6 bases, J lost 5 bases, and 6 bases stayed unmatched. Germline V gene lookup returns CDR1 MNHEY and CDR2 SVGAGI. The length of the CDR3 is 14 residues. DNA of the CDR3: TGTGCCAGCAGGCCAGGACTAGCGGTTGAGACCCAGTACTTC. As protein: CASRPGLAVETQYF.

V and J are TRBV5-6 and TRBJ1-1, with D perhaps TRBD1 (5 bases). CDR1 SGHDT and CDR2 YYEEEE come from the germline V gene. The CDR3 contains 13 residues. Trimming removed 1 base from V and 4 bases from J, with 8 bases in between. DNA for the CDR3: TGTGCCAGCAGCTTGATGACAGCCACTGAAGCTTTCTTT. Translated, it gives CASSLMTATEAFF.

The chain recombines TRBV19 with TRBJ1-6; TRBD1 agrees at 7 bases. The V gene end was trimmed by 7 bases and the J gene end by 6 bases; junction bases not matched to a gene: 6. This CDR3 spans 14 amino acids. Germline V lookup: CDR1 LNHDA, CDR2 SQIVND (reference sequence). CDR3 nucleotides: TGTGCCAGTAACGACAGGGCTGGTAATTCACCCCTCCACTTT. It is translated as CASNDRAGNSPLHF.

This clone was found a few times. J is TRBJ1-2 and V is TRBV2; 7 bases fit TRBD1. Germline V lookup: CDR1 SNHLY, CDR2 FYNNEI. The CDR3 runs to 13 residues. The junction had 8 bases not matched to a gene; V was cut back by 5 bases and J by 8 bases. The CDR3: CASSTGARWGYTF. The CDR3 region has the DNA TGTGCCAGCAGTACAGGGGCGCGGTGGGGCTACACCTTC.

The chain joins TRBV5-1 to TRBJ2-5; TRBD1 matches 9 bases. The CDR3 extends over 15 amino acids. Trimming cost V 4 bases and J 4 bases; bases outside gene matches: 8. CDR1 is SGHRS and CDR2 is YFSETQ in the germline V gene. The CDR3 DNA follows: TGCGCCAGCAGCCCCGGACAGGGGATCGGAGAGACCCAGTACTTC. Translating gives CASSPGQGIGETQYF.

V and J are TRBV24-1 and TRBJ2-1; 16 nucleotides match TRBD2. Per germline, CDR1 KGHDR and CDR2 SFDVKD. The CDR3 has 16 amino acids. V lost 4 bases and J lost 15; bases outside the gene matches: 11. The CDR3 DNA sequence: TGTGCCACCAGTGACCGAGGGACTAGCGGGAGGGCCGGGCGGTTCTTC. Amino acid sequence: CATSDRGTSGRAGRFF.

This chain joins TRBV19 and TRBJ2-1; 13 nucleotides agree with TRBD2. This CDR3 comprises 16 residues. V shed 6 bases, J shed 9 bases, and the junction held 11 bases outside the gene matches. Per the germline V gene, CDR1 is LNHDA and CDR2 is SQIVND (reference sequence). The CDR3 region is CASSTSGTSGTSEQFF. The CDR3 DNA follows: TGTGCCAGTAGCACATCCGGGACTAGCGGGACAAGTGAGCAGTTCTTC.

The chain employs TRBV27 and TRBJ1-2; 9 nucleotides line up with TRBD1. CDR3 length equals 14 residues. Unmatched junction bases numbered 7, after V lost 5 bases and J lost 6 bases. Germline V gene data show CDR1 as MNHEY and CDR2 as SMNVEV (reference sequence). The CDR3 sequence is CASSTRRDRDGYTF. Written as DNA, the CDR3 is TGTGCCAGCAGTACCCGAAGGGACAGGGATGGCTACACCTTC.